This TCR beta chain was obtained from a study of blood T cell repertoires in COVID-19. Study at large: Italy, Spain and the United States were the sources of the convalescent and acute COVID-19 samples.

Cohort assignment relied on participant-reported clinical history. Two consecutive negative NP/OP PCR tests, clearance, or resolved symptoms defined Cohort 3 recovery. Clones were read by immunoSEQ multiplex PCR, and TCRdb kept only the in-frame ones, dropping some. The table has 300,000 to 350,000 clones, 70% to 90% seen once. This clone was counted once. The germline V gene has CDR1 SGHRS and CDR2 YFSETQ. This CDR3 has 13 amino acids. Trimming took off 5 bases at V and 4 bases at J, with 10 bases between the two ends. This clonotype was obtained from a young man who had recovered from COVID-19. V gene TRBV5-1 combines with J gene TRBJ2-1; TRBD2 might be the D (5 bases). The specimen was PBMCs or T cells enriched from blood (not recorded which). This chain's CDR3 is CASSSDLYNEQFF. The CDR3 DNA follows: TGCGCCAGCAGTTCGGACTTATACAATGAGCAGTTCTTC.